Below are 13 T cell receptor beta chains sequenced from a single sample in a study of T cells in Graves' hyperthyroidism and ophthalmopathy. The CDR3 regions of TCR beta were amplified from RNA transcripts. First-round RT-PCR of the TCR CDR3 relied on the HTBI primer set. TCRdb itself ran the multiplex PCR reads through MiXCR, one entry per CDR3 protein. The table includes around 340,000 distinct CDR3 sequences, about 15% detected once. The sample consisted of blood. Every receptor here comes from a woman aged 30 to 39 with Graves' hyperthyroidism.

Many counts were recorded for this clonotype. The chain recombines TRBV11-2 with TRBJ1-1; D is unclear. Trimming took 2 bases from V and 4 from J, leaving 2 bases between them. This CDR3 region has 11 residues. Germline CDR1 is SGHAT and CDR2 is FQNNGV. The CDR3 DNA is TGTGCCAGCAGCTTATCCACTGAAGCTTTCTTT. Protein product: CASSLSTEAFF.

The chain combines TRBV7-9 with TRBJ2-3, with 8 bases aligning to TRBD2. The germline V gene encodes CDR1 SEHNR and CDR2 FQNEAQ (reference sequence). V trimming: 5 bases; J trimming: 4 bases; junction bases outside the gene matches: 8. The CDR3 is 15 residues long. The CDR3: CASSQPGLVSDTQYF. The CDR3 region has the DNA TGTGCCAGCAGCCAGCCGGGACTAGTGTCAGATACGCAGTATTTT.

This clonotype was counted many times. The chain uses TRBV28 and TRBJ2-7; D might be TRBD2 (6 bases). V shed 5 bases and J shed 4 bases, with 9 bases lying between them. The germline CDR1 and CDR2 sequences are MDHEN and SYDVKM. The CDR3 length is 12 residues. The CDR3 is CASSRREYEQYF. The CDR3 DNA reads as TGTGCCAGCAGTCGCCGGGAGTACGAGCAGTACTTC.

This clonotype came up many times. The chain has TRBV2 and TRBJ2-7, with 13 bases lining up with TRBD2. V was pared by 1 base and J by 2 bases, with 17 bases of the junction left unmatched. This CDR3 spans 21 amino acids. Per germline, CDR1 SNHLY and CDR2 FYNNEI. For the CDR3, the DNA is TGTGCCAGCAGTGAAGGGGGTCCCGGGACTAGCGGGACCGGTGCCCCCTACGAGCAGTACTTC. This translates into CASSEGGPGTSGTGAPYEQYF.

There are a few counts of this clonotype. The chain has TRBV20-1 and TRBJ2-7, with D unresolved. With 4 bases removed from V and 2 bases from J, the gap between germline ends came to 9 bases. The CDR3 is made up of 12 amino acids. Germline lookup yields CDR1 DFQATT and CDR2 SNEGSKA (reference sequence). CDR3 nucleotides: TGCAGTGCTACAATACCTACCTACGAGCAGTACTTC. As protein: CSATIPTYEQYF.

This clonotype was seen many times. The V and J genes are TRBV12-3 or TRBV12-4 and TRBJ2-2; D call uncertain. Trimming left V 1 base short and J 4 bases short, with 4 bases between. The CDR3 extends over 13 amino acids. The CDR3 sequence: CASSLETTGELFF. In DNA, the CDR3 is TGTGCCAGCAGTTTAGAAACCACCGGGGAGCTGTTTTTT.

This clonotype has more than one count but fewer than ten. The V and J genes are TRBV13 and TRBJ2-2; D not resolved. V was shortened by 5 bases and J by 2 bases, with 9 bases between the two germline ends. CDR1 and CDR2 (germline): PRHDT, FYEKMQ (reference sequence). The CDR3 sequence is 14 residues long. CDR3: CASSPKVNTGELFF. In nucleotides, the CDR3 is TGTGCCAGCAGCCCCAAGGTTAACACCGGGGAGCTGTTTTTT.

This clonotype was found a few times. The chain has TRBV6-1 and TRBJ1-6; 7 bases are shared with TRBD1. Germline V gene data show CDR1 as MNHNS and CDR2 as SASEGT. The CDR3 contains 16 residues. V was clipped by 0 bases and J by 7 bases; unmatched bases: 6. DNA of the CDR3: TGTGCCAGCAGTGAAGCTGCTGGGACAGCAAATTCACCCCTCCACTTT. Its translation is CASSEAAGTANSPLHF.

DNA for the CDR3: TGTGCCAGCAACCTAGCGGGAGCACCTGGCCGCGTAGATGAGCAGTTCTTC. It is translated as CASNLAGAPGRVDEQFF. The V call is TRBV6-2 or TRBV6-3, the J call TRBJ2-1, with 10 bases that match TRBD2. This CDR3 has 17 amino acids. With V trimmed by 7 bases and J by 8 bases, 17 bases remained unmatched. Germline assignment: CDR1 MNHEY and CDR2 SVGEGT.

This clonotype was counted between two and nine times. The chain joins TRBV6-1 to TRBJ2-3; tentatively, D is TRBD1 (6 bases). CDR3 length: 15 amino acids. In germline, CDR1 is MNHNS, CDR2 SASEGT. V lost 7 bases, J lost 2 bases, and 16 bases lay in between. In DNA form, the CDR3 reads TGTGCCAGCACCCCAGGGGCGGGTATCACAGATACGCAGTATTTT. Translation gives CASTPGAGITDTQYF.

The chain couples TRBV11-1 to TRBJ1-1; no clear D gene. V lost 3 bases to trimming and J lost 11 bases, with 13 bases between them. CDR1 SGHAT and CDR2 FQDESV come from the germline V gene (reference sequence). CDR3 size: 12 residues. CDR3 DNA sequence: TGTGCCAGCAGCTTTGAGATAGGGAAGGCTTTCTTT. This encodes CASSFEIGKAFF.

J is TRBJ2-5 and V is TRBV11-2; D not resolved. The CDR3 length is 16 residues. V gave up 5 bases and J gave up 0 bases, with 16 bases separating them. The germline gives CDR1 SGHAT, CDR2 FQNNGV. CDR3 amino acids: CASSRRRALYQETQYF. CDR3 DNA sequence: TGTGCCAGCAGCCGTAGGAGAGCCCTGTACCAAGAGACCCAGTACTTC.

V usage is TRBV18 and J usage is TRBJ2-6; 9 nucleotides line up with TRBD1. Trimming at V came to 4 bases and at J to 4 bases, leaving 11 bases not matched to a gene. CDR1 KGHSH and CDR2 LQKENI come from the germline V gene. There are 18 residues in the CDR3. The CDR3, as DNA: TGTGCCAGCTCACAGACTACAGGGGGCGCTGCAGGGGCCAACGTCCTGACTTTC. Its translation: CASSQTTGGAAGANVLTF.